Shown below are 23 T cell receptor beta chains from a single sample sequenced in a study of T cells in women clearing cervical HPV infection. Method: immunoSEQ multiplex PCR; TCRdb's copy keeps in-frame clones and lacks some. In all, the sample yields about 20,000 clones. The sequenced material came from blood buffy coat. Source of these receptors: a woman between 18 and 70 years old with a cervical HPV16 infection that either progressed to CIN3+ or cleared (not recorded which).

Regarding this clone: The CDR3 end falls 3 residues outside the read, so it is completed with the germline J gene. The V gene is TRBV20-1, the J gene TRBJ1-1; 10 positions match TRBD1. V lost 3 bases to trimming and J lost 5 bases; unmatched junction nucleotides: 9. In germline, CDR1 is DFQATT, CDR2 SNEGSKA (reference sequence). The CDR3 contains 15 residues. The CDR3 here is CSASPMTGGRTEAFF. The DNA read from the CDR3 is TGCAGTGCTAGTCCAATGACAGGGGGCAGGACTGAA.

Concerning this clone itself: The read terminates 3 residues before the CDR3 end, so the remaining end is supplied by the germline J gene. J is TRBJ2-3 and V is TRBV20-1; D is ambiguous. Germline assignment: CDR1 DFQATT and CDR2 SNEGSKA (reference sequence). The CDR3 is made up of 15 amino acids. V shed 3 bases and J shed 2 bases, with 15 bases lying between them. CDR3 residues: CSASPAFPDTDTQYF. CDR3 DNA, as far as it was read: TGCAGTGCTAGTCCAGCGTTCCCGGACACAGATACG.

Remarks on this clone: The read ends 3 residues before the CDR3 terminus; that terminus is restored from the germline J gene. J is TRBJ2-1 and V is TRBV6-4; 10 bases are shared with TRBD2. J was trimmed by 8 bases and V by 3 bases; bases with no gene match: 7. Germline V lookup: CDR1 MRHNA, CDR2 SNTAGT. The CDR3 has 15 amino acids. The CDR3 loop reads CASSDQRGGAHEQFF. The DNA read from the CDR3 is TGTGCCAGCAGTGATCAGCGGGGGGGCGCACATGAG.

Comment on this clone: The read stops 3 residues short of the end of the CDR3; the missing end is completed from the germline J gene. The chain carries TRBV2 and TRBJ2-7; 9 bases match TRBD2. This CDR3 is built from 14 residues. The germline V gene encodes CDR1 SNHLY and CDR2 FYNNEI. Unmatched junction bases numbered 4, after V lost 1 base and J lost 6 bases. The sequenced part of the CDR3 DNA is TGTGCCAGCAGTGAAGATCTAGCGGGATCCGAG. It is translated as CASSEDLAGSE. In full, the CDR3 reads CASSEDLAGSEQYF.

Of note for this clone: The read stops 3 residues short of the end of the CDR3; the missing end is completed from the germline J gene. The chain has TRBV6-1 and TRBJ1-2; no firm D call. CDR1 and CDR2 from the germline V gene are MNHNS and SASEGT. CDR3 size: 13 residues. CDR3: CASSENGASTYTF. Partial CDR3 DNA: TGTGCCAGCAGTGAAAATGGTGCGTCTACC.

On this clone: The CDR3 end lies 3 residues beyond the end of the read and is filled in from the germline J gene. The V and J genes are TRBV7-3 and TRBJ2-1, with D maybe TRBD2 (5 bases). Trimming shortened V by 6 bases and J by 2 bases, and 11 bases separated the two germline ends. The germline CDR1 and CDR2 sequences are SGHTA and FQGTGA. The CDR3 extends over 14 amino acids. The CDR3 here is CASSERAAYNEQFF. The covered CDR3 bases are TGTGCCAGCAGTGAACGAGCGGCCTACAATGAG.

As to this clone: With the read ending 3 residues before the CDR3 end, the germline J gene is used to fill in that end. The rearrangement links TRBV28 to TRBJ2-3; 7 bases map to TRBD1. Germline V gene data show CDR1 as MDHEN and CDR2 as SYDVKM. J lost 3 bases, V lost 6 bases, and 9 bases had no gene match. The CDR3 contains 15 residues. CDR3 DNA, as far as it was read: TGTGCCAGCAGAGACTGGACAGGAGGAACAGATACG. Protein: CASRDWTGGTDT. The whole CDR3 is CASRDWTGGTDTQYF.

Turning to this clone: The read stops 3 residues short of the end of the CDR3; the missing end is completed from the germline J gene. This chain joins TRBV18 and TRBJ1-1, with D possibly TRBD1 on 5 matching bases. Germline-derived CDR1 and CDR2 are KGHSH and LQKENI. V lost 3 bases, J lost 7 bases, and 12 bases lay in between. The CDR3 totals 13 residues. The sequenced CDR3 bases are TGTGCCAGCTCACCGGGGGGTATGGGTGAA. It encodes CASSPGGMGE. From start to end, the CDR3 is CASSPGGMGEAFF. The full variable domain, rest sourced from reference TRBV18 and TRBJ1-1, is NAGVMQNPRHLVRRRGQEARLRCSPMKGHSHVYWYRQLPEEGLKFMVYLQKENIIDESGMPKERFSAEFPKEGPSILRIQQVVRGDSAAYFCASSPGGMGEAFFGQGTRLTVV.

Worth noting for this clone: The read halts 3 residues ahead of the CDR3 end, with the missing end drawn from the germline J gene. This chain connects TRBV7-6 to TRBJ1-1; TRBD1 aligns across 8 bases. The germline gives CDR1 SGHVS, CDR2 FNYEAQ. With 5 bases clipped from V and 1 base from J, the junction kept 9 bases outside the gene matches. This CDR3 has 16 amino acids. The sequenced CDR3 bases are TGTGCCAGCAGCCCCCGACAGGGGATGAGGAACACTGAA. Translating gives CASSPRQGMRNTE. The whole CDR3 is CASSPRQGMRNTEAFF.

CDR3 sequence: CSALIGTSGRDEQFF. CDR3 bases read: TGCAGTGCCCTAATTGGGACTAGCGGGCGGGATGAG. This chain links TRBV20-1 with TRBJ2-1, with 12 nucleotides matching TRBD2. The read is 3 residues too short to cover the CDR3 end, so that end is filled in from the germline J gene. This CDR3 comprises 15 residues. The germline gives CDR1 DFQATT, CDR2 SNEGSKA (reference sequence). The V segment lost 6 bases and the J segment 8 bases; nucleotides outside the gene matches: 11.

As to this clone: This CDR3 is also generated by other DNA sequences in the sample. The sequenced part of the CDR3 DNA is TGTGCCAGCAGTTTAGCGGGGGGACAGGGGCGGAGTGGT. It translates to CASSLAGGQGRSG. The entire CDR3 reads CASSLAGGQGRSGYTF. The chain joins TRBV12-3 or TRBV12-4 to TRBJ1-2; 10 bases align to TRBD1. The read ends 3 residues early relative to the CDR3; the germline J gene fills the gap. CDR3 length: 16 residues.

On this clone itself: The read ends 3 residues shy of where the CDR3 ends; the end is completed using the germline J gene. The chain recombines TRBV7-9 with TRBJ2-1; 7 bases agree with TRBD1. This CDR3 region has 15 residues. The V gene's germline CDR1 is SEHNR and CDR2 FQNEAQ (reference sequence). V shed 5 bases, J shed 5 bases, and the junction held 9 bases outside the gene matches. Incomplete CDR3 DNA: TGTGCCAGCAGCCACTACAGGGGTGCCGACAATGAG. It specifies CASSHYRGADNE. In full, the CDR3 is CASSHYRGADNEQFF. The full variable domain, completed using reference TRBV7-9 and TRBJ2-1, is DTGVSQNPRHKITKRGQNVTFRCDPISEHNRLYWYRQTLGQGPEFLTYFQNEAQLEKSRLLSDRFSAERPKGSFSTLEIQRTEQGDSAMYLCASSHYRGADNEQFFGPGTRLTVL.

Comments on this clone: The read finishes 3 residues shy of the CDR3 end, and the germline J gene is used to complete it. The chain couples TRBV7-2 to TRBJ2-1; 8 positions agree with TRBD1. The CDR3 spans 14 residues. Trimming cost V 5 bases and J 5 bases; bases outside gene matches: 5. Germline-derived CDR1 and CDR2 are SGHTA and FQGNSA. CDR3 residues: CASSVDRGNNEQFF. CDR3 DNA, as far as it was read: TGTGCCAGCAGCGTCGACAGGGGAAACAATGAG.

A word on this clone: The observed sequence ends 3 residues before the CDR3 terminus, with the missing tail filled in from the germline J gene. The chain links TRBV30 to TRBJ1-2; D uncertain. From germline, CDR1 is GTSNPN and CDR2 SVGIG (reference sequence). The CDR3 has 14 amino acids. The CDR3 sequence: CAWSLLASSYDYTF. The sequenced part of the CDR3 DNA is TGTGCCTGGAGTCTACTAGCGAGCTCCTACGAC.

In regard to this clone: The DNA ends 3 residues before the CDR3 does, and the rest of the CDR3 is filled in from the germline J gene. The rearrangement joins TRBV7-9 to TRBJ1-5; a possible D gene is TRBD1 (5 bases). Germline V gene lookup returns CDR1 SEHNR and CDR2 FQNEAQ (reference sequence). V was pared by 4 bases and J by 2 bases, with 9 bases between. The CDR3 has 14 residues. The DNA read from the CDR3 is TGTGCCAGCAGCTCGAACAGGCGCAATCAGCCC. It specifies CASSSNRRNQP. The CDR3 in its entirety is CASSSNRRNQPQHF.

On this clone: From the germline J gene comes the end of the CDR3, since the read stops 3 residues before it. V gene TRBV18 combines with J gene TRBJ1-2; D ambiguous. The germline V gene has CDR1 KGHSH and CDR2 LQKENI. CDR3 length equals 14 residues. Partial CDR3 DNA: TGTGCCAGCTCACCATCCGTAAGCACAGATACC. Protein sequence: CASSPSVSTDT. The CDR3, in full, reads CASSPSVSTDTYTF. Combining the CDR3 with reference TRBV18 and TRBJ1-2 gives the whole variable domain NAGVMQNPRHLVRRRGQEARLRCSPMKGHSHVYWYRQLPEEGLKFMVYLQKENIIDESGMPKERFSAEFPKEGPSILRIQQVVRGDSAAYFCASSPSVSTDTYTFGSGTRLTVV.

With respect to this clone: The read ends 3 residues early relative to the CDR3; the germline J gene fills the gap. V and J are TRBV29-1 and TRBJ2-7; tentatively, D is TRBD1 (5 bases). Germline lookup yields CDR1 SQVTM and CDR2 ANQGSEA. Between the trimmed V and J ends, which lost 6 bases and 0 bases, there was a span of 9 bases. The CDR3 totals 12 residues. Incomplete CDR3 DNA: TGCAGCGTATACAGGAGCTCCTACGAG. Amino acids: CSVYRSSYE. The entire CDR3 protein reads CSVYRSSYEQYF.

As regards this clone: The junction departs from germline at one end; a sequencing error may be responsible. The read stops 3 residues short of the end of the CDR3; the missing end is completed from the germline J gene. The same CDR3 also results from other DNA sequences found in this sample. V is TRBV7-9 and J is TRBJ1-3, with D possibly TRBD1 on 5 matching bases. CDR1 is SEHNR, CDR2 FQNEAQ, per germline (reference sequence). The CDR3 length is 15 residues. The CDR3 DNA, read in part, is TGTGCCAGCAGCTTAGGACAGATCTCTGGAAACACA. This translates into CASSLGQISGNT. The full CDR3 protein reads CASSLGQISGNTIYF.

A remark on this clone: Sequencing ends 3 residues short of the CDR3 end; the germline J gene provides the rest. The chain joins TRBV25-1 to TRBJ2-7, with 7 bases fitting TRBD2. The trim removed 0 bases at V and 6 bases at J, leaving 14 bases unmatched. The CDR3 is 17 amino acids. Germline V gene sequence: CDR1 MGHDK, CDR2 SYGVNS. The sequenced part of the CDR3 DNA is TGTGCCAGCAGTGAATATTCCAGCGGGATGGGGCGGGGCGAG. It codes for CASSEYSSGMGRGE. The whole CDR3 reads CASSEYSSGMGRGEQYF.

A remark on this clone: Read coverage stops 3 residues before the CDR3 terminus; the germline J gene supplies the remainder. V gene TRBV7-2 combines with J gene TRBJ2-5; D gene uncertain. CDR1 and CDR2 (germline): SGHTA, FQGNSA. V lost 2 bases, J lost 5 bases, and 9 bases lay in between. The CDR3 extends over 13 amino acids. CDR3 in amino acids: CASSLTTFETQYF. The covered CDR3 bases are TGTGCCAGCAGCTTAACGACTTTCGAGACC.

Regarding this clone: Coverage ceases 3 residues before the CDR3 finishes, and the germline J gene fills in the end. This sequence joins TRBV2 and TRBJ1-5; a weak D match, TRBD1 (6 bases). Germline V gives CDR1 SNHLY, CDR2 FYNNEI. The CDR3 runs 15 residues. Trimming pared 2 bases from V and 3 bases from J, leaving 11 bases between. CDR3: CASSESRTDNQPQHF. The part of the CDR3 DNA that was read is TGTGCCAGCAGTGAATCTAGGACAGACAATCAGCCC.

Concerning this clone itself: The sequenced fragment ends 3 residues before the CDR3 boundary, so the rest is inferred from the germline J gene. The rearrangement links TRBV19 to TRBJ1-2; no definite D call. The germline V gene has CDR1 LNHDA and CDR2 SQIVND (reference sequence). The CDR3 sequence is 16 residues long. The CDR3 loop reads CASSIEGGSPYNDYTF. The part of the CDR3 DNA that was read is TGTGCCAGTAGTATAGAGGGCGGGAGCCCCTACAATGAC.

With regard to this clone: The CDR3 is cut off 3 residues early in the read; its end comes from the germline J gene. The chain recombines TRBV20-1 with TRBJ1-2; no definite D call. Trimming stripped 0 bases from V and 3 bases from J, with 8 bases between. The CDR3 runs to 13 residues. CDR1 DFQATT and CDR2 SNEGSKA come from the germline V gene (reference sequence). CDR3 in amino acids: CSARDQADYGYTF. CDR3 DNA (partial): TGCAGTGCTAGAGATCAGGCAGACTATGGC.